This TCR beta chain was profiled in a study of blood T cell repertoires in COVID-19. The V gene lost 0 bases and the J gene lost 0 bases, with 7 bases spanning the gap. Germline values: CDR1 SGHRS, CDR2 YFSETQ. The CDR3 sequence is 14 residues long. Concerning this clone itself: Other nucleotide sequences from this sample produce the same CDR3.

Profiled with immunoSEQ multiplex PCR; TCRdb holds only in-frame clones, not every one. This table holds fewer than 130,000 clones, around 84% found once. The sequenced sample was peripheral blood. The TCR comes from a human donor in a cohort sampled during active COVID-19. The chain recombines TRBV5-1 with TRBJ2-7; D is uncertain. The CDR3 region is CASSLDPSSYEQYF. In DNA form, the CDR3 reads TGCGCCAGCAGCTTGGATCCCAGCTCCTACGAGCAGTACTTC.